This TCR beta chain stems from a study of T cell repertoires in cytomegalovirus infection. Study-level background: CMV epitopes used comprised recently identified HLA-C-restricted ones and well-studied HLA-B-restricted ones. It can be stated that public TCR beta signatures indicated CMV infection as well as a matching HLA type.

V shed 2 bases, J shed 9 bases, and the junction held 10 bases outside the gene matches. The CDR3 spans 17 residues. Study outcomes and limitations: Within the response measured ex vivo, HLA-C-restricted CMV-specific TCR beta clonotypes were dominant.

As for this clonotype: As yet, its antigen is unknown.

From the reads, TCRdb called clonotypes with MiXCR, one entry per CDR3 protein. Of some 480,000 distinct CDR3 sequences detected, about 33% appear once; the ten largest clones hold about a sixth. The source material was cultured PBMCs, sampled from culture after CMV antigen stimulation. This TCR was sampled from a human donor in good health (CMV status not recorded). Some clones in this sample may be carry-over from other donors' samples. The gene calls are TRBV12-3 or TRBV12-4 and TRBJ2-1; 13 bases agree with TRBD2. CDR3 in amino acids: CASSLPSPGLAGSEQFF. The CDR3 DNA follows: TGTGCCAGCAGTTTACCTTCCCCGGGACTAGCGGGAAGTGAGCAGTTCTTC.